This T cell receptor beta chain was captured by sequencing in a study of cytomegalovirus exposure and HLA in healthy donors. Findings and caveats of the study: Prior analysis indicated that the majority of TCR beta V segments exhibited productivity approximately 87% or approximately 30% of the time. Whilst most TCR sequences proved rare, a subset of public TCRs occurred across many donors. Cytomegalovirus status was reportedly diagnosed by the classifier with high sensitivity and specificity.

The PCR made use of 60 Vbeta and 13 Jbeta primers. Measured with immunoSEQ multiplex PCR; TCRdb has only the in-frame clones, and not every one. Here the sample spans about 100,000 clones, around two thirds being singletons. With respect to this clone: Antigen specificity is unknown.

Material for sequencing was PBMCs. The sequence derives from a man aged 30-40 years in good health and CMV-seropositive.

CDR3 loop: CASSPDTVKNIQYF. In DNA form, the CDR3 reads TGTGCCAGCTCACCCGACACGGTCAAAAACATTCAGTACTTC. V is TRBV18 and J is TRBJ2-4; D is uncertain. The CDR3 has 14 amino acids. V was pared by 3 bases and J by 3 bases, with 9 bases between. The V gene's germline CDR1 is KGHSH and CDR2 LQKENI.